This T cell receptor beta chain was recovered during a study of shared clonotypes between healthy human individuals. Overall study context: The study drew on a couple of women and a few men aged 18 to 49 as donors.

Replicate sorted-subset PCRs were loaded with approximately 190 ng DNA, roughly 33,000 T cell genomes. This table comes from immunoSEQ multiplex PCR, and its TCRdb copy is limited to in-frame clones, with some not included. The sample yields some 650,000 clones, 97% seen once. In regard to this clone: Its antigen is as yet unknown. A read error may account for a junction end that differs from germline.

Study-wide results and caveats: Despite large depth, rarefaction showed incomplete sorted-subset sequencing. The low donor count limited represented genetic and exposure-history diversity.

The CDR3 consists of 13 residues. CDR1 and CDR2 (germline): SQVTM, ANQGSEA. The chain couples TRBV29-1 to TRBJ2-3, with D uncertain. The sample was naive CD4+ T cells sorted from blood. Subset specified: CD45RA+ positively selected. The source is a woman younger than 45 in good health. CDR3 nucleotide sequence: TGCAGCGTTGAAGGACTTCGAGCAGACACGCAGTATTTT. This encodes CSVEGLRADTQYF.